The TCR beta chain under discussion was sequenced for a study of PD-1 blockade in mismatch repair-deficient tumors. With 2 bases clipped from V and 7 bases from J, the junction kept 10 bases outside the gene matches. Germline lookup yields CDR1 SGDLS and CDR2 YYNGEE. The CDR3 covers 17 residues. Some clones are missing from TCRdb's copy, which holds only in-frame ones; the method was immunoSEQ multiplex PCR. The table has approximately 100,000 clones, about four fifths seen once. This clonotype was sampled from an adult with mismatch repair-deficient cancer. The rearrangement joins TRBV9 to TRBJ2-1; 12 bases map to TRBD1. The source was peripheral blood, collected approximately 35 weeks after starting pembrolizumab. CDR3 nucleotide sequence: TGTGCCAGCAGCGTTCGCGGGGGGACAGGGGGCAAGAATGAGCAGTTCTTC. This encodes CASSVRGGTGGKNEQFF.